Below, 32 T cell receptor beta chains from the same sample are listed, as sequenced in a study of cytomegalovirus exposure and HLA in healthy donors. The PCR contained 60 Vbeta and 13 Jbeta primers. Generated by immunoSEQ multiplex PCR, the TCRdb table keeps only in-frame clones and is missing some. Of 93,000 or so clones in the sample, 65% to 85% were seen once. Sequencing input: PBMCs. Receptors were obtained from a middle-aged man in good health and CMV-seropositive.

Only a few counts were recorded for this clone. The chain employs TRBV27 and TRBJ2-7, with 7 nucleotides matching TRBD1. This CDR3 spans 14 amino acids. The germline CDR1 and CDR2 sequences are MNHEY and SMNVEV (reference sequence). V lost 5 bases and J lost 2; bases outside the gene matches: 6. The CDR3 nucleotides read TGTGCCAGCAGTCCCTGGGACAGTACCTACGAGCAGTACTTC. It encodes CASSPWDSTYEQYF.

The chain is built from TRBV27 and TRBJ1-2; D is perhaps TRBD1 (6 bases). This CDR3 contains 17 residues. The V gene's germline CDR1 is MNHEY and CDR2 SMNVEV (reference sequence). V dropped 6 bases and J dropped 4 bases, with 24 bases sitting between them. The CDR3 nucleotides are TGTGCCAGCAGACTTACCCCCGGAGCCAGGGGCAGCTATGGCTACACCTTC. This gives the protein CASRLTPGARGSYGYTF.

The chain carries TRBV5-1 and TRBJ2-2; a weak D match, TRBD2 (6 bases). With 6 bases removed from V and 1 base from J, the gap between germline ends came to 16 bases. CDR3 size: 16 residues. The germline gives CDR1 SGHRS, CDR2 YFSETQ. The DNA for the CDR3 is TGCGCCAGCACCCCGAGCGGTAGCGGGAACACCGGGGAGCTGTTTTTT. It specifies CASTPSGSGNTGELFF.

V usage is TRBV19 and J usage is TRBJ2-3; no reliable D call. In germline, CDR1 is LNHDA, CDR2 SQIVND (reference sequence). This CDR3 has 18 amino acids. V was clipped by 4 bases and J by 4 bases, with 24 bases between them. CDR3 protein: CASSRALLGSDRPDTQYF. The CDR3 DNA sequence: TGTGCCAGTAGTAGGGCTCTGTTGGGCTCCGATCGGCCAGATACGCAGTATTTT. Full variable domain (rest looked up from reference TRBV19 and TRBJ2-3): DGGITQSPKYLFRKEGQNVTLSCEQNLNHDAMYWYRQDPGQGLRLIYYSQIVNDFQKGDIAEGYSVSREKKESFPLTVTSAQKNPTAFYLCASSRALLGSDRPDTQYFGPGTRLTVL.

The V call is TRBV27, the J call TRBJ2-7; TRBD1 is a possible D gene (6 bases). Germline values: CDR1 MNHEY, CDR2 SMNVEV (reference sequence). The length of the CDR3 is 15 residues. V lost 2 bases to trimming and J lost 0 bases, with 11 bases between them. The CDR3 reads CASSLNPGASYEQYF. Here the CDR3 DNA reads TGTGCCAGCAGTTTAAATCCAGGGGCCTCCTACGAGCAGTACTTC.

The chain combines TRBV7-9 with TRBJ1-4; 11 bases align to TRBD1. Trimming took 5 bases from V and 7 from J; bases not matched to a gene: 6. Per germline, CDR1 SEHNR and CDR2 FQNEAQ (reference sequence). The CDR3 is 15 residues long. CDR3 loop: CASSLKDRGLEKLFF. The CDR3, as DNA: TGTGCCAGCAGCCTCAAGGACAGGGGGCTTGAAAAACTGTTTTTT.

This clone showed up just a few times. CDR3 residues: CSAATLGGTSGRYEQYF. In DNA, the CDR3 is TGCAGCGCCGCAACCCTAGGGGGGACTAGCGGGAGGTACGAGCAGTACTTC. The chain employs TRBV29-1 and TRBJ2-7; TRBD2 agrees at 15 bases. The CDR3 spans 17 residues. V gave up 7 bases and J gave up 4 bases; unmatched junction bases: 14. The germline gives CDR1 SQVTM, CDR2 ANQGSEA.

V is TRBV4-2 and J is TRBJ2-7; 11 bases match TRBD2. Germline V CDR1 and CDR2: LGHNA, YNFKEQ. J was trimmed by 5 bases and V by 4 bases; bases with no gene match: 13. This CDR3 region has 17 residues. This chain's CDR3 is CASSPAALAGGAHEQYF. Written as DNA, the CDR3 is TGTGCCAGCAGCCCCGCGGCCCTAGCGGGAGGAGCCCACGAGCAGTACTTC.

This clone was counted once. The chain recombines TRBV7-3 with TRBJ2-3; 8 bases agree with TRBD1. V lost 5 bases to trimming and J lost 4 bases; unmatched junction nucleotides: 5. The CDR3 totals 14 residues. In germline, CDR1 is SGHTA, CDR2 FQGTGA. The CDR3 sequence: CASSPGGASDTQYF. In DNA form, the CDR3 reads TGTGCCAGCAGCCCAGGGGGCGCTTCAGATACGCAGTATTTT.

CDR3 bases: TGTGCCAGCAGCTTGCTCTCTGGGGCCAACGTCCTGACTTTC. This sequence encodes CASSLLSGANVLTF. This sequence joins TRBV5-4 and TRBJ2-6; D not certain. The CDR3 covers 14 residues. The ends were cut back, 1 base at V and 0 bases at J, with 2 bases in the middle. CDR1 SGHNT and CDR2 YYREEE come from the germline V gene (reference sequence).

The chain links TRBV19 to TRBJ2-5, with D perhaps matching TRBD1 (5 bases). The J call is uncertain, as TRBJ2-7 better fits the DNA end. The CDR3 covers 16 residues. The germline gives CDR1 LNHDA, CDR2 SQIVND (reference sequence). CDR3 bases: TGTGCCAGTAGTGACCAATCAAAGAGACAGTTTCCCGAGCAGTACTTC. Its translation: CASSDQSKRQFPEQYF.

CDR3 bases: TGTGCCAGTAGTACGACTAGCGGGAGTAGGGGCACAGATACGCAGTATTTT. This codes for CASSTTSGSRGTDTQYF. The V gene is TRBV19, the J gene TRBJ2-3; 12 bases map to TRBD2. The trim removed 4 bases at V and 1 base at J, leaving 6 bases unmatched. The CDR3 extends over 17 amino acids. CDR1 is LNHDA and CDR2 is SQIVND in the germline V gene (reference sequence). Combining the CDR3 with reference TRBV19 and TRBJ2-3 gives the whole variable domain DGGITQSPKYLFRKEGQNVTLSCEQNLNHDAMYWYRQDPGQGLRLIYYSQIVNDFQKGDIAEGYSVSREKKESFPLTVTSAQKNPTAFYLCASSTTSGSRGTDTQYFGPGTRLTVL.

The V gene is TRBV9, the J gene TRBJ2-2; 7 bases fit TRBD2. The germline V gene encodes CDR1 SGDLS and CDR2 YYNGEE. This CDR3 region has 16 residues. V shed 6 bases, J shed 4 bases, and the junction held 12 bases outside the gene matches. CDR3 loop: CASTPWGGVGTGELFF. DNA for the CDR3: TGTGCCAGCACCCCTTGGGGGGGGGTCGGCACCGGGGAGCTGTTTTTT.

The rearrangement uses TRBV18 and TRBJ1-2; TRBD1 is a possible D gene (6 bases). The CDR3 loop spans 16 amino acids. Trimming took 0 bases from V and 4 from J, leaving 15 bases between them. CDR1 and CDR2 (germline): KGHSH, LQKENI. The CDR3 sequence: CASSPPGQSLLYGYTF. The CDR3 DNA is TGTGCCAGCTCACCACCTGGACAGTCACTGCTCTATGGCTACACCTTC.

The chain links TRBV9 to TRBJ1-1, with D uncertain. Germline loops: CDR1 SGDLS, CDR2 YYNGEE. V was clipped by 4 bases and J by 0 bases, with 7 bases between them. The CDR3 spans 13 residues. The CDR3 protein is CASSPVLNTEAFF. Written as DNA, the CDR3 is TGTGCCAGCAGCCCCGTCCTGAACACTGAAGCTTTCTTT.

This clone was seen only a few times. This chain connects TRBV13 to TRBJ2-7, with D perhaps TRBD2 (6 bases). Germline loops: CDR1 PRHDT, CDR2 FYEKMQ (reference sequence). The CDR3 totals 16 residues. Trimming removed 4 bases from V and 3 bases from J, with 19 bases in between. Here the CDR3 reads CASSSYLAGNDYEQYF. In DNA form, the CDR3 reads TGTGCCAGCAGCTCCTACCTTGCGGGGAACGACTACGAGCAGTACTTC.

This chain joins TRBV4-2 and TRBJ2-7; a possible D gene is TRBD2 (6 bases). CDR3 length: 15 amino acids. The V end lost 0 bases, the J end lost 5 bases, and 14 bases lay between the germline ends. Germline V lookup: CDR1 LGHNA, CDR2 YNFKEQ. Here the CDR3 DNA reads TGTGCCAGCAGCCAAGATTTCGGGAGTACCGACGAGCAGTACTTC. This translates into CASSQDFGSTDEQYF.

The chain uses TRBV28 and TRBJ2-2; a possible D gene is TRBD1 (6 bases). The V end lost 6 bases, the J end lost 7 bases, and 12 bases lay between the germline ends. This CDR3 comprises 13 residues. The germline CDR1 and CDR2 sequences are MDHEN and SYDVKM. CDR3 residues: CASSRGGNGELFF. Here the CDR3 DNA reads TGTGCCAGCAGCAGAGGGGGAAACGGGGAGCTGTTTTTT.

This chain uses TRBV28 with TRBJ1-2, with 7 bases identical to TRBD1. With V trimmed by 7 bases and J by 1 base, 6 bases remained unmatched. There are 14 residues in the CDR3. CDR1 is MDHEN and CDR2 is SYDVKM in the germline V gene. The CDR3 nucleotides are TGTGCCAGCATCCGGGACAGCTTTAACTATGGCTACACCTTC. Translation: CASIRDSFNYGYTF.

V usage is TRBV5-1 and J usage is TRBJ2-7; 8 bases map to TRBD1. The CDR3 is made up of 17 amino acids. CDR1 is SGHRS, CDR2 YFSETQ, per germline. J gave up 5 bases and V 0 bases, and 13 bases lay outside the gene matches. The CDR3: CASSLGWKPTGAHEQYF. The CDR3 DNA reads as TGCGCCAGCAGCTTGGGTTGGAAACCGACAGGGGCCCACGAGCAGTACTTC.

V usage is TRBV10-3 and J usage is TRBJ2-1, with 7 bases matching TRBD1. Germline V gene data show CDR1 as ENHRY and CDR2 as SYGVKD. The CDR3 consists of 16 residues. Trimming at V came to 2 bases and at J to 2 bases, leaving 6 bases not matched to a gene. The DNA of the CDR3 is TGTGCCATCAGTGAGCGACAGGGCCTAGCCTACAATGAGCAGTTCTTC. This gives the protein CAISERQGLAYNEQFF.

This chain links TRBV7-9 with TRBJ2-1; 9 nucleotides line up with TRBD2. V trimming: 7 bases; J trimming: 8 bases; junction bases outside the gene matches: 21. Germline loops: CDR1 SEHNR, CDR2 FQNEAQ (reference sequence). The CDR3 loop spans 18 amino acids. CDR3 nucleotides: TGTGCCAGCACCCGTAGTTTGGTAGCGGGAGAGTTTCTCCATGAGCAGTTCTTC. It codes for CASTRSLVAGEFLHEQFF.

The chain couples TRBV18 to TRBJ1-6; D remains unclear. Trimming stripped 4 bases from V and 2 bases from J, with 9 bases between. The CDR3 consists of 15 residues. Germline CDR1 is KGHSH and CDR2 is LQKENI. As DNA, the CDR3 is TGTGCCAGCTCACTAACGGTTCCCTATAATTCACCCCTCCACTTT. Translation: CASSLTVPYNSPLHF.

The table lists this clone with a few counts. This chain links TRBV6-1 with TRBJ1-5, with D perhaps matching TRBD1 (5 bases). Germline CDR1 MNHNS, CDR2 SASEGT. V lost 6 bases to trimming and J lost 0 bases, with 12 bases between them. The CDR3 spans 15 residues. The CDR3 DNA reads as TGTGCCAGCAGGGGGGACTTGAATAGCAATCAGCCCCAGCATTTT. This translates into CASRGDLNSNQPQHF.

CDR3 region: CASRPGQLQETQYF. The DNA for the CDR3 is TGTGCCAGCAGGCCGGGACAGCTCCAAGAGACCCAGTACTTC. The gene calls are TRBV6-5 and TRBJ2-5, with 7 bases that match TRBD1. Trimming took 6 bases from V and 1 from J; bases not matched to a gene: 5. The CDR3 runs to 14 residues. CDR1 MNHEY and CDR2 SVGAGI come from the germline V gene.

CDR3 protein: CASSTTAISSYNEQFF. As DNA, the CDR3 is TGTGCCAGTAGTACGACAGCGATAAGCTCCTACAATGAGCAGTTCTTC. J is TRBJ2-1 and V is TRBV19, with D possibly matching TRBD1 (5 bases). V was shortened by 4 bases and J by 0 bases, with 13 bases between the two germline ends. CDR1 is LNHDA, CDR2 SQIVND, per germline (reference sequence). The CDR3 extends over 16 amino acids.

The chain carries TRBV6-5 and TRBJ1-3, with 7 positions matching TRBD1. CDR3 size: 15 residues. Per germline, CDR1 MNHEY and CDR2 SVGAGI. With V trimmed by 6 bases and J by 2 bases, 7 bases remained unmatched. CDR3 protein: CASSPDRAAGNTIYF. The CDR3 coding sequence is TGTGCCAGCAGCCCCGACAGGGCTGCTGGAAACACCATATATTTT.

J is TRBJ1-2 and V is TRBV5-4; 8 bases are shared with TRBD1. This CDR3 has 16 amino acids. Germline V gene sequence: CDR1 SGHNT, CDR2 YYREEE (reference sequence). V was pared by 5 bases and J by 7 bases, with 16 bases of the junction left unmatched. For the CDR3, the DNA is TGTGCCAGCAGTCAGAAATTTGGGCAGGGGGCTGTTGGCTACACCTTC. Protein product: CASSQKFGQGAVGYTF.

This clone has just one count. DNA for the CDR3: TGTGCCTGGAGTGTTGACAGGGGAAGGGGCGAGCAGTACTTC. Its protein is CAWSVDRGRGEQYF. J is TRBJ2-7 and V is TRBV30; 8 positions match TRBD1. V was pared by 0 bases and J by 6 bases, with 7 bases of the junction left unmatched. Germline loops: CDR1 GTSNPN, CDR2 SVGIG (reference sequence). The CDR3 extends over 14 amino acids.

This clone turned up a few times. The V call is TRBV6-1, the J call TRBJ2-3; 7 bases align to TRBD2. J gave up 6 bases and V 2 bases, and 5 bases lay outside the gene matches. This CDR3 comprises 14 residues. Germline loops: CDR1 MNHNS, CDR2 SASEGT. The CDR3 sequence: CASSERGVGDTQYF. CDR3 coding DNA: TGTGCCAGCAGTGAACGGGGGGTTGGGGATACGCAGTATTTT.

V and J are TRBV11-1 and TRBJ1-1, with D tentatively TRBD1 (6 bases). There are 15 residues in the CDR3. Per the germline V gene, CDR1 is SGHAT and CDR2 is FQDESV (reference sequence). V was cut by 2 bases and J by 2 bases, with 12 bases left in between. Written as DNA, the CDR3 is TGTGCCAGCAGCTTAAGGGGGGGCAGAAACACTGAAGCTTTCTTT. Protein sequence: CASSLRGGRNTEAFF.

A note on this clone: Other DNA sequences within the sample encode an identical CDR3. J is TRBJ2-3 and V is TRBV27; 9 bases fit TRBD2. Germline V gene lookup returns CDR1 MNHEY and CDR2 SMNVEV (reference sequence). This CDR3 comprises 17 residues. Germline trimming cut 2 bases from V and 5 bases from J; bases unmatched to any gene: 11. DNA for the CDR3: TGTGCCAGCAGTTTACGTTTGTCTAGCGGGGAAGGAGATACGCAGTATTTT. This encodes CASSLRLSSGEGDTQYF.